This T cell receptor beta chain is drawn from a study of shared clonotypes between healthy human individuals. With respect to this clone: Other DNA sequences in this specimen translate into the identical CDR3.

Germline assignment: CDR1 KGHSH and CDR2 LQKENI. V was pared by 5 bases and J by 4 bases, with 2 bases of the junction left unmatched. This CDR3 is 13 amino acids long. Sequencing was performed with immunoSEQ multiplex PCR; in TCRdb, only in-frame clones are kept and a portion is missing. The table has millions of clones, more than 80% seen once. The TCR originated in a man younger than 35 in good health. Some clones in this sample may be carry-over from other donors' samples. The rearrangement uses TRBV18 and TRBJ2-5; 9 positions match TRBD1. Sequences were obtained from naive CD4+ T cells from PBMCs. Noted subset: CD45RA+ positively selected. CDR3 DNA sequence: TGTGCCAGCTCATCGGGACAGGGAGAGACCCAGTACTTC. It translates to CASSSGQGETQYF.